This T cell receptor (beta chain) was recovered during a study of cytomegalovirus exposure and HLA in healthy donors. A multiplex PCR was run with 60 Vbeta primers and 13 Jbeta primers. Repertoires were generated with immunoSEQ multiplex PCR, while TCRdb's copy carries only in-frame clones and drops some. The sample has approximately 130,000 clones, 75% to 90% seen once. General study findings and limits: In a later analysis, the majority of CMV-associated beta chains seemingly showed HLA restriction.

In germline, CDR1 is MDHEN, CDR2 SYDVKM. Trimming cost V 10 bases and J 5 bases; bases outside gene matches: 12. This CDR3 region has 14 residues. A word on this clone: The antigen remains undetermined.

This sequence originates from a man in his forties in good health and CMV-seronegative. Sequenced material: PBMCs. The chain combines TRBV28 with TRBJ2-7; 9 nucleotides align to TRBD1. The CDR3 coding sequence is TGTGCCACGACCCTCCGGGACAGGGTCCACGAGCAGTACTTC. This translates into CATTLRDRVHEQYF.